This is a list of T cell receptor beta chains from one sample in a study of low-dose radiotherapy and immunotherapy resistance in tumors. TCRdb re-analysed the reads in MiXCR, keeping a single row per CDR3 protein. The repertoire holds 55,000 to 80,000 distinct CDR3 sequences, with 26% as singletons. The sequenced sample was PBMCs, obtained before treatment. The receptors here all came from a male donor with rectosigmoid adenocarcinoma. Each CDR3 is given with its conserved first and last residue. Each record gives: V gene, clone size, D gene, J gene, CDR3 DNA, CDR3 protein. A D gene is named only where the DNA matches it firmly. For some rows the clone size is stated as once, few or many, or as a class when expanded; others skip it.

TRBV28	many	NA	TRBJ2-7	TGTGCCAGCAGTTTCTTGGGCGCCCCATACGAGCAGTACTTC	CASSFLGAPYEQYF
TRBV3-1	many	TRBD1	TRBJ1-1	TGTGCCAGCAGCCTAAAGGGGGCGGGAATCATGAACACTGAAGCTTTCTTT	CASSLKGAGIMNTEAFF
TRBV7-2	many	NA	TRBJ2-5	TGTGCCAGCAGCCCAAGGGGGGTGACCCAGTACTTC	CASSPRGVTQYF
TRBV23-1	many	TRBD2	TRBJ2-7	TGCGCCAGCAGTCAAACGGGACTAGTGTATCTTCCCTACGAGCAGTACTTC	CASSQTGLVYLPYEQYF
TRBV12-3/TRBV12-4	many	NA	TRBJ1-5	TGTGCCAGCAGTCCCCCCCAGGATCAGCCCCAGCATTTT	CASSPPQDQPQHF
TRBV28	medium-sized	NA	TRBJ2-5	TGTGCCAGCAGTGGTAGCGGCCAAGAGACCCAGTACTTC	CASSGSGQETQYF
TRBV5-5	many	TRBD1	TRBJ2-1	TGTGCCAGCAGCTTGACGACAGGGCCTTACAATGAGCAGTTCTTC	CASSLTTGPYNEQFF
TRBV20-1	many	TRBD2	TRBJ2-1	TGCAGTGCAGACGGGGCTAGCGGTCCAACCTACAATGAGCAGTTCTTC	CSADGASGPTYNEQFF
TRBV11-3	many	TRBD2	TRBJ2-2	TGTGCCAGCAGCTGGCGAGGAGCGGGGCCGAACACCGGGGAGCTGTTTTTT	CASSWRGAGPNTGELFF
TRBV29-1	many	NA	TRBJ2-7	TGCAGCGTTAATCGGGGAAACAAGGACGAGCAGTACTTC	CSVNRGNKDEQYF
TRBV26	NA	NA	TRBJ2-1	TGTGCCAGCAGAACCTCGAGGGGCCATGAGCAGTTCTTC	CASRTSRGHEQFF
TRBV7-2	many	NA	TRBJ2-2	TGTGCCAGCACCCCACAGGATTACAACACCGGGGAGCTGTTTTTT	CASTPQDYNTGELFF
TRBV2	many	NA	TRBJ1-2	TGTGCCAGCGGGGAAGGCCCTAACTATGGCTACACCTTC	CASGEGPNYGYTF
TRBV27	many	NA	TRBJ2-1	TGTGCCAGCAGCCCCGAAGGCTACAATGAGCAGTTCTTC	CASSPEGYNEQFF
TRBV28	many	TRBD1	TRBJ2-1	TGTGCCAGCAGAGCGGGACAGGGGTACAATGAGCAGTTCTTC	CASRAGQGYNEQFF
TRBV28	many	TRBD2	TRBJ2-3	TGTGCCAGCAGTTTTATTCCGGCGGGGGGGGAATCTAGCACAGATACGCAGTATTTT	CASSFIPAGGESSTDTQYF
TRBV7-2	NA	NA	TRBJ2-2	TGTGCCAGCAGCTCGCCCAGACCTAACACCGGGGAGCTGTTGTTTTTTTGTTTTTTT	CASSSPRPNTGELLFFCFF
TRBV11-2	many	TRBD2	TRBJ2-7	TGTGCCAGCAGCTCGGGACTAGCGTTCTACGAGCAGTACTTC	CASSSGLAFYEQYF
TRBV7-2	NA	NA	TRBJ2-3	TGTGCCAGCAGCATAGGACTACTCACAGATACGCAGTATTTT	CASSIGLLTDTQYF
TRBV28	many	NA	TRBJ2-1	TGTGCCAGCAGTCTTGGAGATCGCTACAATGAGCAGTTCTTC	CASSLGDRYNEQFF
TRBV5-5	many	NA	TRBJ2-7	TGTGCCAGCAGTTACGCGACAGGTGCCTACGAGCAGTACTTC	CASSYATGAYEQYF
TRBV29-1	many	NA	TRBJ2-5	TGCAGCGTTGTCCTCGGGGCCTCTGAGACCCAGTACTTC	CSVVLGASETQYF
TRBV4-1	many	TRBD1	TRBJ2-7	TGCGCCAGCAGCCAATCTAGGACAGGGGGGAGCTACGAGCAGTACTTC	CASSQSRTGGSYEQYF
TRBV20-1	many	NA	TRBJ2-5	TGCAGTGCTAGAGAAGAGACCCAGTACTTC	CSAREETQYF
TRBV27	few	TRBD1	TRBJ2-7	TGTGCCAGCAGTTTATCCCCCCGGACAGGGAGATACGAGCAGTACTTC	CASSLSPRTGRYEQYF
TRBV9	once	NA	TRBJ2-5	TGTGCCAGCAGCGTAGGCCCAGGAGGACAAGAGACCCAGTACTTC	CASSVGPGGQETQYF
TRBV9	many	NA	TRBJ1-6	TGTGCCAGCGGGGGGCGAGACGGGCATTCACCCCTCCACTTT	CASGGRDGHSPLHF
TRBV29-1	NA	TRBD1	TRBJ1-1	TGCAGCGCCGCGACAGGGATCGTAACTGAAGCTTTCTTT	CSAATGIVTEAFF
TRBV15	NA	NA	TRBJ2-3	TGTGCCACCAGCGGCAGAGTGGGGGCAGATACGCAGTATTTT	CATSGRVGADTQYF